A single sample is the source of the 5 T cell receptor beta chains below, sequenced in a study of siplizumab effects on memory and regulatory T cells. Data came from immunoSEQ multiplex PCR; TCRdb stores just in-frame clones and leaves some out. The data hold about 100,000 clones, with around 92% observed a single time. The sequencing input was Tregs sorted from blood. The receptors come from a human donor in good health.

The gene calls are TRBV4-1 and TRBJ2-2; 9 nucleotides match TRBD2. The CDR3 is 21 residues long. J lost 1 base, V lost 4 bases, and 19 bases had no gene match. CDR1 and CDR2 (germline): MGHRA, YSYEKL. Written as DNA, the CDR3 is TGCGCCAGCAGCCGGATAGTTTGGGGACTAGCAGAACGTAAGAACACCGGGGAGCTGTTTTTT. It codes for CASSRIVWGLAERKNTGELFF.

The chain carries TRBV7-9 and TRBJ2-7; D tentatively reads TRBD1 or TRBD2 (5 bases each). The CDR3 is made up of 13 amino acids. Trimming removed 2 bases from V and 7 bases from J, with 12 bases in between. CDR1 is SEHNR, CDR2 FQNEAQ, per germline (reference sequence). The CDR3 DNA sequence: TGTGCCAGCAGCTTATCTGGGGACGGGGAGCAGTACTTC. The encoded protein is CASSLSGDGEQYF.

DNA of the CDR3: TGCGCCCAATCCACTAGCGGGAGTTGGAGCACAGATACGCAGTATTTT. It is translated as CAQSTSGSWSTDTQYF. The chain carries TRBV10-1 and TRBJ2-3; 11 bases agree with TRBD2. The CDR3 sequence is 16 residues long. Germline V gene lookup returns CDR1 WNHNN and CDR2 SYGVQD (reference sequence). The V and J ends lost 11 bases and 0 bases, in that order; junction bases with no gene match: 10.

This chain uses TRBV5-6 with TRBJ2-1; 9 positions match TRBD2. The V segment lost 4 bases and the J segment 7 bases; nucleotides outside the gene matches: 15. Germline CDR1 and CDR2: SGHDT and YYEEEE. The CDR3 has 17 residues. The CDR3 nucleotides read TGTGCCAGCAGCCAGGCGAGCGGCGGGAGGGCCATGAATGAGCAGTTCTTC. Translating gives CASSQASGGRAMNEQFF.

The genes are TRBV20-1 and TRBJ2-7, with 8 bases aligning to TRBD1. In germline, CDR1 is DFQATT, CDR2 SNEGSKA (reference sequence). The CDR3 is 11 residues long. The trim removed 4 bases at V and 5 bases at J, leaving 1 base unmatched. The CDR3 nucleotides read TGCAGTGCTAAACAGGGGGACGAGCAGTACTTC. Amino acid sequence: CSAKQGDEQYF.